This is a list of T cell receptor beta chains from one sample in a study of blood T cells in healthy people across ages. Using its own MiXCR run on the 5' RACE reads, TCRdb lists one record per CDR3 protein. The top ten clones hold 23% of a sample with fewer than 2 million distinct CDR3 sequences, 35% to 50% of them seen once. The sample taken for sequencing was blood. The source is a human donor in good health. Each CDR3 is given with its conserved first and last residue. D genes are given only for firm matches. Only some rows state a clone size, as once, few, many or a class for expanded clones.

d_call: TRBD1; clone_size: .; v_call: TRBV2; j_call: TRBJ1-2; cdr3_aa: CASSRDRVASYYGYTF; cdr3_nt: TGTGCCAGCAGTCGGGACAGGGTGGCCTCCTACTATGGCTACACCTTC
d_call: .; clone_size: many; v_call: TRBV12-3/TRBV12-4; j_call: TRBJ1-2; cdr3_aa: CASSFRGAYGYTF; cdr3_nt: TGTGCCAGCAGTTTTAGGGGGGCTTATGGCTACACCTTC
d_call: TRBD1; clone_size: few; v_call: TRBV27; j_call: TRBJ2-3; cdr3_aa: CASSLSVGQEVPTDTQYF; cdr3_nt: TGTGCCAGCAGTTTATCGGTGGGACAGGAGGTTCCGACAGATACGCAGTATTTT
d_call: .; clone_size: few; v_call: TRBV5-6; j_call: TRBJ1-2; cdr3_aa: CASSSLDNLGGGYTF; cdr3_nt: TGTGCCAGCAGCTCCCTGGACAATCTTGGGGGCGGCTACACCTTC
d_call: .; clone_size: .; v_call: TRBV15; j_call: TRBJ1-2; cdr3_aa: CATSRVQEGGRQPTF; cdr3_nt: TGTGCCACCAGCAGAGTCCAAGAGGGGGGCCGCCAGCCCACCTTC
d_call: TRBD1; clone_size: .; v_call: TRBV6-5; j_call: TRBJ1-2; cdr3_aa: CASSVSDRGPDGYTF; cdr3_nt: TGTGCCAGCAGTGTTAGTGACAGGGGCCCTGATGGCTACACCTTC
d_call: TRBD1; clone_size: many; v_call: TRBV4-2; j_call: TRBJ1-2; cdr3_aa: CASSQDRDRGQGYTF; cdr3_nt: TGTGCCAGCAGCCAAGATAGGGACAGGGGGCAAGGCTACACCTTC
d_call: .; clone_size: few; v_call: TRBV9; j_call: TRBJ1-1; cdr3_aa: CASSVSLLDTEAFF; cdr3_nt: TGTGCCAGCAGCGTATCTCTCCTAGACACTGAAGCTTTCTTT
d_call: .; clone_size: .; v_call: TRBV4-3; j_call: TRBJ1-1; cdr3_aa: CASSPEDRSAEAFF; cdr3_nt: TGCGCCAGCAGCCCAGAAGACAGGAGCGCTGAAGCTTTCTTT
d_call: TRBD1; clone_size: few; v_call: TRBV28; j_call: TRBJ2-5; cdr3_aa: CASSKDRGRETQYF; cdr3_nt: TGTGCCAGCAGCAAGGACAGGGGGCGGGAGACCCAGTACTTC
d_call: .; clone_size: .; v_call: TRBV15; j_call: TRBJ2-3; cdr3_aa: CATSRVGVYTQYF; cdr3_nt: TGTGCCACCAGCAGAGTGGGGGTTTATACGCAGTATTTT
d_call: .; clone_size: .; v_call: TRBV4-1; j_call: TRBJ2-7; cdr3_aa: CASSQQLFYEQYF; cdr3_nt: TGCGCCAGCAGCCAACAGCTCTTCTACGAGCAGTACTTC
d_call: TRBD2; clone_size: few; v_call: TRBV20-1; j_call: TRBJ2-1; cdr3_aa: CSARSPGLPYNEQFF; cdr3_nt: TGCAGTGCTAGATCACCGGGACTACCCTACAATGAGCAGTTCTTC
d_call: .; clone_size: .; v_call: TRBV5-1; j_call: TRBJ1-1; cdr3_aa: CASSFVTSDRFAFF; cdr3_nt: TGCGCCAGCAGCTTCGTCACATCCGATCGATTCGCTTTCTTT
d_call: TRBD2; clone_size: few; v_call: TRBV5-1; j_call: TRBJ2-1; cdr3_aa: CASSGVAGINEQFF; cdr3_nt: TGCGCCAGCAGCGGGGTAGCGGGGATCAATGAGCAGTTCTTC
d_call: .; clone_size: few; v_call: TRBV28; j_call: TRBJ1-2; cdr3_aa: CASSLSGAGNYGYTF; cdr3_nt: TGTGCCAGCAGTTTATCGGGGGCGGGGAACTATGGCTACACCTTC
d_call: .; clone_size: few; v_call: TRBV7-9; j_call: TRBJ2-6; cdr3_aa: CASSQGGPSGANVLTF; cdr3_nt: TGTGCCAGCAGCCAGGGGGGCCCCTCTGGGGCCAACGTCCTGACTTTC
d_call: TRBD2; clone_size: .; v_call: TRBV5-1; j_call: TRBJ2-3; cdr3_aa: CASSLESSGGADTQYF; cdr3_nt: TGCGCCAGCAGCTTGGAGTCTAGCGGGGGAGCAGATACGCAGTATTTT
d_call: TRBD1; clone_size: few; v_call: TRBV6-2/TRBV6-3; j_call: TRBJ2-7; cdr3_aa: CASGTGFTYEQYF; cdr3_nt: TGTGCCAGCGGGACAGGGTTCACCTACGAGCAGTACTTC
d_call: .; clone_size: .; v_call: TRBV6-2/TRBV6-3; j_call: TRBJ1-1; cdr3_aa: CASSYEVGAGETLNTEAFF; cdr3_nt: TGTGCCAGCAGTTATGAGGTTGGGGCAGGCGAGACTTTGAACACTGAAGCTTTCTTT
d_call: TRBD1; clone_size: many; v_call: TRBV9; j_call: TRBJ2-3; cdr3_aa: CASSDKGRQGVIEDTQYF; cdr3_nt: TGTGCCAGCAGCGATAAGGGGCGACAGGGGGTGATCGAGGATACGCAGTATTTT
d_call: .; clone_size: few; v_call: TRBV29-1; j_call: TRBJ2-1; cdr3_aa: CSVVRVYPEQFF; cdr3_nt: TGCAGCGTTGTTAGGGTTTACCCTGAGCAGTTCTTC
d_call: TRBD1; clone_size: .; v_call: TRBV7-6; j_call: TRBJ1-2; cdr3_aa: CASSQGTGYYGYTF; cdr3_nt: TGTGCCAGCAGCCAGGGGACAGGCTACTATGGCTACACCTTC
d_call: .; clone_size: many; v_call: TRBV20-1; j_call: TRBJ2-6; cdr3_aa: CSAGKQGKANVLTF; cdr3_nt: TGCAGTGCTGGTAAACAGGGAAAGGCCAACGTCCTGACTTTC
d_call: .; clone_size: .; v_call: TRBV12-3/TRBV12-4; j_call: TRBJ1-5; cdr3_aa: CASKDNGSGEPQHF; cdr3_nt: TGTGCCAGCAAGGACAACGGATCTGGAGAGCCCCAGCATTTT
d_call: .; clone_size: .; v_call: TRBV5-1; j_call: TRBJ1-4; cdr3_aa: CASSLWGAINEKLFF; cdr3_nt: TGCGCCAGCAGTTTATGGGGGGCTATTAATGAAAAACTGTTTTTT
d_call: .; clone_size: .; v_call: TRBV2; j_call: TRBJ1-2; cdr3_aa: CASSDSAGDIVRGGYTF; cdr3_nt: TGTGCCAGCAGTGATAGCGCAGGGGATATTGTTCGAGGTGGCTACACCTTC
d_call: TRBD2; clone_size: few; v_call: TRBV24-1; j_call: TRBJ2-1; cdr3_aa: CATSETGSGVHNEQFF; cdr3_nt: TGTGCCACCAGTGAGACGGGGAGCGGGGTGCACAATGAGCAGTTCTTC
d_call: .; clone_size: .; v_call: TRBV28; j_call: TRBJ1-4; cdr3_aa: CASSTTYNEKLFF; cdr3_nt: TGTGCCAGCAGTACTACATACAATGAAAAACTGTTTTTT
d_call: .; clone_size: .; v_call: TRBV20-1; j_call: TRBJ2-1; cdr3_aa: CSAQPRYYYNEQFF; cdr3_nt: TGCAGTGCCCAGCCTCGATACTACTACAATGAGCAGTTCTTC
d_call: .; clone_size: few; v_call: TRBV24-1; j_call: TRBJ1-2; cdr3_aa: CATSDPTRGDGYGYTF; cdr3_nt: TGTGCCACCAGTGATCCGACCCGGGGGGATGGCTATGGCTACACCTTC
d_call: .; clone_size: .; v_call: TRBV5-1; j_call: TRBJ1-4; cdr3_aa: CASSSRERAGEKLFF; cdr3_nt: TGCGCCAGCAGCTCCCGTGAGAGGGCAGGGGAAAAACTGTTTTTT
d_call: TRBD1; clone_size: many; v_call: TRBV9; j_call: TRBJ1-2; cdr3_aa: CASSGQGGYGYTF; cdr3_nt: TGTGCCAGCAGTGGACAGGGCGGCTATGGCTACACCTTC
d_call: .; clone_size: .; v_call: TRBV7-3; j_call: TRBJ2-1; cdr3_aa: CASSLKPHRYNEQFF; cdr3_nt: TGTGCCAGCAGCTTAAAACCCCACAGATACAATGAGCAGTTCTTC
d_call: .; clone_size: .; v_call: TRBV21-1; j_call: TRBJ2-5; cdr3_aa: CASYRDRGFEETQYF; cdr3_nt: TGTGCCAGCTACCGGGACAGGGGGTTTGAAGAGACCCAGTACTTC
d_call: TRBD2; clone_size: .; v_call: TRBV7-3; j_call: TRBJ2-3; cdr3_aa: CASSPLDAGGTDTQYF; cdr3_nt: TGTGCCAGCAGCCCCCTAGACGCGGGGGGCACAGATACGCAGTATTTT
d_call: .; clone_size: .; v_call: TRBV4-3; j_call: TRBJ2-2; cdr3_aa: CASSQGVSNTGELFF; cdr3_nt: TGCGCCAGCAGCCAAGGGGTATCGAACACCGGGGAGCTGTTTTTT
d_call: TRBD2; clone_size: .; v_call: TRBV12-3/TRBV12-4; j_call: TRBJ2-5; cdr3_aa: CASSGPLAAFQETQYF; cdr3_nt: TGTGCCAGCAGTGGACCCCTAGCGGCCTTCCAAGAGACCCAGTACTTC
d_call: TRBD2; clone_size: .; v_call: TRBV6-2/TRBV6-3; j_call: TRBJ2-1; cdr3_aa: CASSFPTSGGARNEQFF; cdr3_nt: TGTGCCAGCAGTTTCCCGACTAGCGGGGGGGCTCGCAATGAGCAGTTCTTC
d_call: .; clone_size: .; v_call: TRBV4-3; j_call: TRBJ2-5; cdr3_aa: CASSPLGGTKETQYF; cdr3_nt: TGCGCCAGCAGCCCCCTGGGGGGGACAAAAGAGACCCAGTACTTC
d_call: .; clone_size: .; v_call: TRBV20-1; j_call: TRBJ2-3; cdr3_aa: CSASGLRGSTDTQYF; cdr3_nt: TGCAGTGCTAGTGGGCTACGGGGATCTACAGATACGCAGTATTTT
d_call: .; clone_size: .; v_call: TRBV7-9; j_call: TRBJ2-5; cdr3_aa: CASSTRTGPGGQETQYF; cdr3_nt: TGTGCCAGCAGCACCCGAACAGGGCCGGGTGGGCAAGAGACCCAGTACTTC
d_call: TRBD1; clone_size: many; v_call: TRBV7-6; j_call: TRBJ1-2; cdr3_aa: CASSQLVGQGKMGDYGYTF; cdr3_nt: TGTGCCAGCAGCCAATTAGTGGGACAGGGAAAAATGGGGGACTATGGCTACACCTTC
d_call: .; clone_size: .; v_call: TRBV29-1; j_call: TRBJ2-1; cdr3_aa: CSVGTRNEQFF; cdr3_nt: TGCAGTGTGGGGACTCGAAATGAGCAGTTCTTC
d_call: .; clone_size: once; v_call: TRBV6-6; j_call: TRBJ1-2; cdr3_aa: CASRIRLIFANYAYTF; cdr3_nt: TGTGCCAGCAGGATCCGCCTGATCTTCGCTAACTATGCCTACACCTTC
d_call: .; clone_size: .; v_call: TRBV27; j_call: TRBJ2-3; cdr3_aa: CASSFQTDTDTQYF; cdr3_nt: TGTGCCAGCAGTTTCCAGACAGACACAGATACGCAGTATTTT
d_call: .; clone_size: .; v_call: TRBV5-1; j_call: TRBJ2-5; cdr3_aa: CASRRWTVPGTQYF; cdr3_nt: TGCGCCAGCAGACGTTGGACAGTCCCAGGGACCCAGTACTTC
d_call: .; clone_size: .; v_call: TRBV15; j_call: TRBJ2-1; cdr3_aa: CATSGFVSYEQFF; cdr3_nt: TGTGCCACCAGCGGTTTTGTTTCCTACGAGCAGTTCTTC
d_call: TRBD2; clone_size: .; v_call: TRBV9; j_call: TRBJ2-7; cdr3_aa: CASSVTSGAYNEQYF; cdr3_nt: TGTGCCAGCAGCGTAACTAGCGGGGCTTACAATGAGCAGTACTTC
d_call: .; clone_size: .; v_call: TRBV19; j_call: TRBJ2-1; cdr3_aa: CASSIVPPTGPEFF; cdr3_nt: TGTGCCAGTAGTATAGTCCCCCCGACAGGACCTGAGTTCTTC
d_call: .; clone_size: few; v_call: TRBV20-1; j_call: TRBJ1-1; cdr3_aa: CSARVDGTGNTEAFF; cdr3_nt: TGCAGTGCTAGAGTTGATGGCACGGGGAACACTGAAGCTTTCTTT
d_call: .; clone_size: .; v_call: TRBV11-2; j_call: TRBJ2-7; cdr3_aa: CASSYGQTEQYF; cdr3_nt: TGTGCCAGCAGCTACGGACAGACCGAGCAGTACTTC
d_call: .; clone_size: .; v_call: TRBV7-2; j_call: TRBJ1-4; cdr3_aa: CAGSLEGANEKLFF; cdr3_nt: TGTGCCGGCAGTTTGGAGGGGGCTAATGAAAAACTGTTTTTT
d_call: .; clone_size: .; v_call: TRBV5-1; j_call: TRBJ2-5; cdr3_aa: CASSLNGGGAESQYF; cdr3_nt: TGCGCCAGCAGCTTGAATGGGGGGGGCGCGGAGTCCCAGTACTTC